Listed below are T cell receptor beta chains from one sample, sequenced in a study of regulatory T cells in long-lasting Graves disease. Using its own MiXCR run on the multiplex PCR reads, TCRdb lists one record per CDR3 protein. The sample includes about 660,000 distinct CDR3 sequences, about 30% of them seen just once. This specimen was peripheral blood mononuclear cells (PBMCs), taken when the disease was refractory, from a patient treated with antithyroid drugs. The receptors here all came from a female donor with Graves disease. Each CDR3 is given with its conserved first and last residue. The D gene is left open where the match is weak. Clone size is stated in some rows and not others, as once, few, many or a class when expanded.

D | size | J | V | length | CDR3 | DNA
TRBD2 | . | TRBJ2-7 | TRBV27 | 15 | CASRTGTSGLSEQYF | TGTGCCAGCAGAACAGGGACTAGCGGTCTGTCTGAGCAGTACTTC
. | . | TRBJ1-4 | TRBV5-1 | 14 | CASSLDTGSEKLFF | TGCGCCAGCAGCTTGGATACAGGGAGTGAAAAACTGTTTTTT
. | . | TRBJ2-6 | TRBV5-4 | 16 | CASSRDGSSGANVLTF | TGTGCCAGCAGCCGGGACGGAAGCTCTGGGGCCAACGTCCTGACTTTC
TRBD2 | few | TRBJ2-7 | TRBV20-1 | 17 | CSAMFLAGFSSSYEQYF | TGCAGTGCTATGTTCCTAGCGGGATTCTCAAGCTCCTACGAGCAGTACTTC
. | . | TRBJ2-3 | TRBV5-4 | 14 | CASSLGDLTDTQYF | TGTGCCAGCAGCTTGGGGGACCTGACAGATACGCAGTATTTT
TRBD1 | . | TRBJ1-1 | TRBV18 | 17 | CASSPFRLQGPNTEAFF | TGTGCCAGCTCACCGTTTAGGTTACAGGGGCCAAACACTGAAGCTTTCTTT
. | . | TRBJ2-2 | TRBV20-1 | 13 | CSARGEYTGELFF | TGCAGTGCTAGAGGCGAGTACACCGGGGAGCTGTTTTTT
TRBD1 | many | TRBJ1-1 | TRBV27 | 16 | CASSQSGTGGNTEAFF | TGTGCCAGCAGTCAATCCGGGACAGGGGGCAACACTGAAGCTTTCTTT
. | few | TRBJ2-7 | TRBV3-1 | 14 | CASSQDPSTHEQYF | TGTGCCAGCAGCCAAGACCCTAGCACCCACGAGCAGTACTTC
TRBD2 | few | TRBJ2-1 | TRBV12-5 | 15 | CASGPWTSGSNEQFF | TGTGCTAGTGGTCCCTGGACTAGCGGGAGTAATGAGCAGTTCTTC
. | many | TRBJ1-2 | TRBV10-3 | 11 | CAISGQDGYTF | TGTGCCATCAGTGGACAGGATGGCTACACCTTC
. | . | TRBJ2-4 | TRBV3-1 | 13 | CASSQPTANIQYF | TGTGCCAGCAGCCAACCGACAGCAAACATTCAGTACTTC
TRBD1 | . | TRBJ1-2 | TRBV20-1 | 15 | CSARPGQGHYYGYTF | TGCAGTGCTAGGCCGGGACAGGGGCACTACTATGGCTACACCTTC
. | few | TRBJ2-7 | TRBV27 | 14 | CASSRINRDYEQYF | TGTGCCAGCAGTCGCATCAATCGGGACTACGAGCAGTACTTC
. | . | TRBJ1-2 | TRBV9 | 13 | CASSVATAYGYTF | TGTGCCAGCAGCGTAGCCACTGCGTATGGCTACACCTTC
. | . | TRBJ1-4 | TRBV3-1 | 16 | CASSHILGDLNEKLFF | TGTGCCAGCAGCCACATTCTGGGGGATCTTAATGAAAAACTGTTTTTT
TRBD2 | . | TRBJ2-2 | TRBV15 | 16 | CATSKLSGKDTGELFF | TGTGCCACCAGCAAACTCAGCGGGAAGGACACCGGGGAGCTGTTTTTT
. | . | TRBJ1-4 | TRBV20-1 | 16 | CSAYITGSATNEKLFF | TGCAGTGCTTATATTACAGGTTCTGCAACTAATGAAAAACTGTTTTTT
TRBD1 | . | TRBJ1-1 | TRBV29-1 | 14 | CSATQGPGGTEAFF | TGCAGCGCTACACAGGGGCCCGGTGGCACTGAAGCTTTCTTT
. | . | TRBJ1-5 | TRBV12-3/TRBV12-4 | 13 | CASSLGQSQPQHF | TGTGCCAGCAGCCTAGGACAGTCCCAGCCCCAGCATTTT
TRBD2 | . | TRBJ2-2 | TRBV5-1 | 18 | CASSPRLAGGVNTGELFF | TGCGCCAGCAGCCCACGACTAGCGGGAGGAGTGAACACCGGGGAGCTGTTTTTT
. | . | TRBJ2-7 | TRBV28 | 13 | CASTGVGDYEQYF | TGTGCCAGCACCGGCGTAGGGGACTACGAGCAGTACTTC
TRBD1 | . | TRBJ1-1 | TRBV10-2 | 14 | CASMTGTVGSGAFF | TGCGCCAGCATGACCGGGACAGTTGGCTCGGGAGCTTTCTTT
. | many | TRBJ1-2 | TRBV28 | 18 | CASSLGLGQSPPLRGYTF | TGTGCCAGCAGTTTAGGGCTCGGACAGTCCCCCCCGTTGAGGGGCTACACCTTC
TRBD1 | . | TRBJ1-1 | TRBV7-8 | 12 | CASSLEQGEAFF | TGTGCCAGCAGCTTAGAACAGGGGGAAGCTTTCTTT
. | few | TRBJ2-7 | TRBV20-1 | 14 | CSARSPRGDYEQYF | TGCAGTGCTAGATCCCCCAGGGGGGACTACGAGCAGTACTTC
. | many | TRBJ1-2 | TRBV6-1 | 14 | CASSRDGSNYGYTF | TGTGCCAGCAGTCGGGACGGAAGTAACTATGGCTACACCTTC
. | . | TRBJ1-2 | TRBV5-1 | 13 | CASSFGYGGGYTF | TGCGCCAGCAGCTTCGGGTATGGTGGTGGCTACACCTTC
. | . | TRBJ2-1 | TRBV20-1 | 12 | CSAPGPANEQFF | TGCAGTGCCCCGGGACCGGCCAATGAGCAGTTCTTC
. | few | TRBJ2-7 | TRBV9 | 13 | CASSLRPGNEQYF | TGTGCCAGCAGCCTCCGACCCGGGAACGAGCAGTACTTC
. | . | TRBJ2-6 | TRBV28 | 17 | CASSLPGRSAGANVLTF | TGTGCCAGCAGTCTCCCTGGCAGGTCGGCTGGGGCCAACGTCCTGACTTTC
. | few | TRBJ2-5 | TRBV20-1 | 17 | CSARVVFSGTYQETQYF | TGCAGTGCTAGAGTGGTTTTTAGCGGAACGTACCAAGAGACCCAGTACTTC
TRBD1 | . | TRBJ2-2 | TRBV2 | 15 | CASKDRVRDTGELFF | TGTGCCAGCAAGGACAGGGTGAGGGACACCGGGGAGCTGTTTTTT
TRBD2 | . | TRBJ2-4 | TRBV12-3/TRBV12-4 | 14 | CASSLAGGPPIQYF | TGTGCCAGCAGTTTAGCGGGAGGGCCGCCCATTCAGTACTTC
TRBD1 | . | TRBJ2-3 | TRBV15 | 16 | CATSSRDRELADTQYF | TGTGCCACCAGCAGCCGGGACAGGGAGCTTGCAGATACGCAGTATTTT
TRBD1 | few | TRBJ1-4 | TRBV6-1 | 18 | CASSEIVGQPYGPPKLFF | TGTGCCAGCAGTGAAATAGTGGGACAGCCGTACGGTCCGCCAAAACTGTTTTTT
TRBD2 | . | TRBJ2-5 | TRBV7-2 | 13 | CASSKSSGETQYF | TGTGCCAGCTCAAAGTCTAGCGGAGAGACCCAGTACTTC
. | . | TRBJ2-4 | TRBV29-1 | 14 | CSVVGILAKNIQYF | TGCAGCGTTGTGGGGATTTTAGCCAAAAACATTCAGTACTTC
. | . | TRBJ1-5 | TRBV20-1 | 16 | CSARSLRDESNQPQHF | TGCAGTGCTAGATCCCTTCGTGACGAGAGCAATCAGCCCCAGCATTTT
TRBD1 | . | TRBJ1-1 | TRBV27 | 13 | CASSPGTGLTAFF | TGTGCCAGCAGTCCCGGGACAGGGCTGACAGCTTTCTTT
. | . | TRBJ2-7 | TRBV20-1 | 11 | CSAIDHYEQYF | TGCAGTGCTATTGACCACTACGAGCAGTACTTC
. | . | TRBJ1-1 | TRBV6-2/TRBV6-3 | 13 | CACSVGMNTEAFF | TGTGCCTGCAGTGTTGGTATGAACACTGAAGCTTTCTTT
. | . | TRBJ2-2 | TRBV15 | 16 | CATSRLLGGGTGELFF | TGTGCCACCAGCAGACTCCTAGGGGGGGGAACTGGGGAGCTGTTTTTT
. | few | TRBJ2-7 | TRBV28 | 17 | CASSSPRAGWGSYEQYF | TGTGCCAGCAGTTCTCCCAGGGCGGGGTGGGGCTCTTACGAGCAGTACTTC
. | . | TRBJ2-7 | TRBV7-9 | 13 | CASSAMTGYEQYF | TGTGCCAGCAGCGCAATGACAGGCTACGAGCAGTACTTC
. | few | TRBJ1-2 | TRBV5-5 | 12 | CASSLEIYGYTF | TGTGCCAGCAGCTTAGAGATCTATGGCTACACCTTC
. | few | TRBJ2-4 | TRBV2 | 18 | CASSAPAGIPLAKNIQYF | TGTGCCAGCAGTGCCCCGGCCGGGATCCCACTAGCCAAAAACATTCAGTACTTC